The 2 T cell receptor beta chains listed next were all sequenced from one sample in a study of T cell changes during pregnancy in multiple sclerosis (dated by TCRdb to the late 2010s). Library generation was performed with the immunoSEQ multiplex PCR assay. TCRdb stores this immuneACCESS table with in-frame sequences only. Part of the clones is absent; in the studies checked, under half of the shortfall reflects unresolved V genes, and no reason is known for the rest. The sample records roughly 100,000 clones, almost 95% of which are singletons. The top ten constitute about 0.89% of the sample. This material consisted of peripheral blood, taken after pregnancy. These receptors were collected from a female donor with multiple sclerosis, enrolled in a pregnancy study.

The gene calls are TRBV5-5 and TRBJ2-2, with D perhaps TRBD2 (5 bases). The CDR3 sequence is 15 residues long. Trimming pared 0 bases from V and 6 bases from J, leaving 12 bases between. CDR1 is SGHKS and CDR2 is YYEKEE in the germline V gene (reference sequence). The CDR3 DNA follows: TGTGCCAGCAGCTTGGCCGGGGTTAGTCCCGGGGAGCTGTTTTTT. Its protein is CASSLAGVSPGELFF.

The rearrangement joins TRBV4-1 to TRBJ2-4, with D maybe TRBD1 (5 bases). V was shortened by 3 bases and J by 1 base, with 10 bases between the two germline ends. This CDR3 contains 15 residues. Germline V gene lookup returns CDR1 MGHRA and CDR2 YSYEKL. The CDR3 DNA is TGCGCCAGCAGCCACCTTCCAGGGGCCAAAAACATTCAGTACTTC. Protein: CASSHLPGAKNIQYF.